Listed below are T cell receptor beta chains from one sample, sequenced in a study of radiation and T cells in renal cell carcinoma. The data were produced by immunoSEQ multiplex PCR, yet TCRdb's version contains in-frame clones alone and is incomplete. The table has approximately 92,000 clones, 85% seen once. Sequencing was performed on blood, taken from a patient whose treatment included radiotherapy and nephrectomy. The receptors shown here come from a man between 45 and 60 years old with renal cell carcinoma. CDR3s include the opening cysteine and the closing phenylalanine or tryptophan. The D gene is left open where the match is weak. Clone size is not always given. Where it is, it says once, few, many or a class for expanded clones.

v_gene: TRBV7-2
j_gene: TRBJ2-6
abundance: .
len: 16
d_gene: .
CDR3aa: CASSLRGSSGANVLTF
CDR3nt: TGTGCCAGCAGCTTAAGGGGTAGCTCTGGGGCCAACGTCCTGACTTTC

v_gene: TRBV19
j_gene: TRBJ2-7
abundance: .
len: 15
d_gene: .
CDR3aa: CASSSGLLDSYEQYF
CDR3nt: TGTGCCAGTAGTTCGGGACTTCTAGACTCCTACGAGCAGTACTTC

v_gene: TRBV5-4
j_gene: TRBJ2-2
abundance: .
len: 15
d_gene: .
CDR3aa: CASSSAGRNTGELFF
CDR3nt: TGTGCCAGCAGCTCCGCCGGGAGGAACACCGGGGAGCTGTTTTTT

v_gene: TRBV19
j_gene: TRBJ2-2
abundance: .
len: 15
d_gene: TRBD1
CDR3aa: CASSPGQMNTGELFF
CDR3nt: TGTGCCTCATCACCGGGACAGATGAACACCGGGGAGCTGTTTTTT

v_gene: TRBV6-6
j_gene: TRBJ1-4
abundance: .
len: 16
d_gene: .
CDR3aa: CASRAPGGEANEKLFF
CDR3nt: TGTGCCAGCAGGGCCCCCGGAGGGGAAGCTAATGAAAAACTGTTTTTT

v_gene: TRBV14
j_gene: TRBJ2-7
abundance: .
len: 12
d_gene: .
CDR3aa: CASSPSSYEQYF
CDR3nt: TGTGCCAGCAGCCCGAGCTCCTACGAGCAGTACTTC

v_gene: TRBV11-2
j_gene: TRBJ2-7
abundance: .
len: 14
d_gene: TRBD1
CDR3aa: CASSLTGQGYEQYF
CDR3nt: TGTGCCAGCAGCTTAACGGGACAGGGCTACGAGCAGTACTTC

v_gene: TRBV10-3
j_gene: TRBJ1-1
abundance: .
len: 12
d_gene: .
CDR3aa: CAISARDTEAFF
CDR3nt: TGTGCCATCAGTGCTCGGGACACTGAAGCTTTCTTT

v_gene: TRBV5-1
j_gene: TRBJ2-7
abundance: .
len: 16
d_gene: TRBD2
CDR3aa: CASSLKVSGIPYEQYF
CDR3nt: TGCGCCAGCAGCTTGAAGGTTAGCGGGATACCCTACGAGCAGTACTTC

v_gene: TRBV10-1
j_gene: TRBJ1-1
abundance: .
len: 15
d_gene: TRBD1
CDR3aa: CASSDRTGTSPEAFF
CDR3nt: TGCGCCAGCAGTGACCGGACAGGGACGTCCCCTGAAGCTTTCTTT

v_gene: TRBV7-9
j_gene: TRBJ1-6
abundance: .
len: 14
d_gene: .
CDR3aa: CASLDVGGNSPLHF
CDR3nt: TGTGCCAGCTTGGACGTAGGGGGTAATTCACCCCTCCACTTT

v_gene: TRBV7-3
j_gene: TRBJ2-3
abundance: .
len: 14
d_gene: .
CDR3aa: CASSWWGGTDTQYF
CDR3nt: TGTGCCAGCAGCTGGTGGGGTGGCACAGATACGCAGTATTTT

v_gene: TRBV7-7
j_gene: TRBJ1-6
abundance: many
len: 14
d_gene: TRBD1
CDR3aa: CASSFGQGISPLHF
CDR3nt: TGTGCTAGCAGCTTTGGACAGGGGATTTCACCCCTCCACTTT

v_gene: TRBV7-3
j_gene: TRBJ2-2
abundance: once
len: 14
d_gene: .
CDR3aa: CASSLGRDTGELFF
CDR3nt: TGTGCCAGCAGCTTAGGCAGGGACACCGGGGAGCTGTTTTTT

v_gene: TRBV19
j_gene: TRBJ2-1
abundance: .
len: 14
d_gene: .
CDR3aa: CASSIRAGAGEQFF
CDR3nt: TGTGCCAGTAGTATACGCGCGGGGGCAGGGGAGCAGTTCTTC

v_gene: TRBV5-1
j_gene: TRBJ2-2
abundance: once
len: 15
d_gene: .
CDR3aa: CASNSVGDNTGELFF
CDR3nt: TGCGCCAGCAACTCGGTGGGGGACAACACCGGGGAGCTGTTTTTT

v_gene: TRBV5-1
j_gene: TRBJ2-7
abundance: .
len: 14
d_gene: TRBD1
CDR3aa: CASSSTGGLYEQYF
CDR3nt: TGCGCCAGCAGTTCGACAGGGGGATTGTACGAGCAGTACTTC

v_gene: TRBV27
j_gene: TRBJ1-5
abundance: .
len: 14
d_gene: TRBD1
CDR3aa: CASRGDRLNQPQHF
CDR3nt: TGTGCCAGCAGGGGGGACAGGCTAAATCAGCCCCAGCATTTT

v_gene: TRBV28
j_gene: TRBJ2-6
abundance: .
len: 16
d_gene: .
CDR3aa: CASRITGSSGANVLTF
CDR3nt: TGTGCCAGCAGAATAACAGGGAGCTCTGGGGCCAACGTCCTGACTTTC

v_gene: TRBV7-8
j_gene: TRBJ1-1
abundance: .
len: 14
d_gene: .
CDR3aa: CASSLDEAHTEAFF
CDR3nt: TGTGCCAGCAGCTTAGACGAGGCTCACACTGAAGCTTTCTTT

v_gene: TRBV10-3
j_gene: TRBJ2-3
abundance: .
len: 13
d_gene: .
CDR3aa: CAIRRDFTDTQYF
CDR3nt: TGTGCCATCAGGCGGGACTTCACAGATACGCAGTATTTT

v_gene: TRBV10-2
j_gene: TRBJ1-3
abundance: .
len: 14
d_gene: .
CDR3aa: CASSQVPSGNTIYF
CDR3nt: TGCGCCAGCAGCCAGGTCCCCTCTGGAAACACCATATATTTT

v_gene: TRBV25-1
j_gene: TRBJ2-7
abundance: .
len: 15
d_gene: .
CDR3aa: CASSFQGRGSYEQYF
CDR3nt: TGTGCCAGCAGTTTCCAGGGCCGGGGCTCCTACGAGCAGTACTTC

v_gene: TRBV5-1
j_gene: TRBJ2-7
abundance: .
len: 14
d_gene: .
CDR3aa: CASSLGLDIYEQYF
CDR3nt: TGCGCCAGCAGCTTGGGACTAGATATTTACGAGCAGTACTTC

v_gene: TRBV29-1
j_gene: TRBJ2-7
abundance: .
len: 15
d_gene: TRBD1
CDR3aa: CSVEETGGMDYEQYF
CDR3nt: TGCAGCGTTGAAGAAACAGGGGGAATGGACTACGAGCAGTACTTC

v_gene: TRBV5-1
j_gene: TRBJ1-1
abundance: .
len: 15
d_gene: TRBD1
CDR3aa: CASSQTTGVDTEAFF
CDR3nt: TGCGCCAGCAGCCAGACGACAGGGGTAGACACTGAAGCTTTCTTT

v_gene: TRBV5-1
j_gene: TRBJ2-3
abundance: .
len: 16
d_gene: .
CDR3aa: CASSLGAALYTDTQYF
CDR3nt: TGCGCCAGCAGCTTGGGAGCAGCGTTATACACAGATACGCAGTATTTT

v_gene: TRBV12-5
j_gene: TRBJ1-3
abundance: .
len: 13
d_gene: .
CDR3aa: CARVGVLGNTIYF
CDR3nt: TGTGCTAGAGTTGGGGTACTCGGAAACACCATATATTTT

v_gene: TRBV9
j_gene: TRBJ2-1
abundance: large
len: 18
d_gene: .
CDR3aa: CASSVSPSARSSYNEQFF
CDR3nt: TGTGCCAGCAGCGTTTCCCCTTCGGCCAGAAGCTCCTACAATGAGCAGTTCTTC

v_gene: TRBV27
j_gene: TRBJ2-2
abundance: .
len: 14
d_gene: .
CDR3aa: CASSITEHTGELFF
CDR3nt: TGTGCCAGCAGTATCACAGAACACACCGGGGAGCTGTTTTTT

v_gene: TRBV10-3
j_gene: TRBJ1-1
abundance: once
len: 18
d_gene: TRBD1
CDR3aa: CATDNRLTGGTFGTEAFF
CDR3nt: TGTGCCACCGACAATAGGTTGACAGGGGGCACCTTTGGCACTGAAGCTTTCTTT

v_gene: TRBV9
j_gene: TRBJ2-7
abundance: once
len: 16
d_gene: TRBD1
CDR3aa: CASSVVGTDYSYEQYF
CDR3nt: TGTGCCAGCAGCGTAGTAGGGACAGATTACTCCTACGAGCAGTACTTC

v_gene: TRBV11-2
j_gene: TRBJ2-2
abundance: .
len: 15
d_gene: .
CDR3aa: CASSLVMYTTGELFF
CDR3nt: TGTGCCAGCAGCTTAGTTATGTATACGACCGGGGAGCTGTTTTTT

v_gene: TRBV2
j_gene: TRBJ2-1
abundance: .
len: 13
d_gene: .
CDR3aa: CASIELSYNEQFF
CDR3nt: TGTGCCAGCATAGAGCTGTCCTACAATGAGCAGTTCTTC

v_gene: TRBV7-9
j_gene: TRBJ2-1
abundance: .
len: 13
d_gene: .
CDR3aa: CASSPISAAGQFF
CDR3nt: TGTGCCAGCAGCCCTATTTCGGCGGCGGGCCAGTTCTTC

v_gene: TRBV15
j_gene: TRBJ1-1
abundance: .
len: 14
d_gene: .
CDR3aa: CATSRDRGIPEAFF
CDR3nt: TGTGCCACCAGCAGGGACCGGGGGATCCCTGAAGCTTTCTTT

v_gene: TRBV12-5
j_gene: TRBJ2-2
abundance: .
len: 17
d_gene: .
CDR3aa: CASGSPGGPYDTGELFF
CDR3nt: TGTGCTAGTGGTTCCCCCGGGGGGCCGTATGACACCGGGGAGCTGTTTTTT

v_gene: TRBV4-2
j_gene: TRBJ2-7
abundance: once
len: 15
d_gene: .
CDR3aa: CASSQEAQGLSEQYF
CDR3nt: TGTGCCAGCAGCCAAGAAGCCCAGGGATTGAGCGAGCAGTACTTC

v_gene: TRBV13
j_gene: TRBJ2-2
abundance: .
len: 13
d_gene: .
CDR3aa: CASRVWNTGELFF
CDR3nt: TGTGCCAGCAGGGTATGGAACACCGGGGAGCTGTTTTTT

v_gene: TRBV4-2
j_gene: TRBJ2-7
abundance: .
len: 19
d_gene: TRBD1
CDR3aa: CASSQGGESGTGNPYEQYF
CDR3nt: TGTGCCAGCAGCCAGGGGGGGGAATCCGGGACAGGGAACCCCTACGAGCAGTACTTC

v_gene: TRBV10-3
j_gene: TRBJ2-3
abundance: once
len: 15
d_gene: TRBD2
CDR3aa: CAISLAGGDTDTQYF
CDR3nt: TGTGCCATCAGCCTAGCGGGAGGGGACACAGATACGCAGTATTTT

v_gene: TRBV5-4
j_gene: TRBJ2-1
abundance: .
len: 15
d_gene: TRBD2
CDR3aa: CASSLIAGVYNEQFF
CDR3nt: TGTGCCAGCAGTCTCATAGCGGGGGTATACAATGAGCAGTTCTTC